These 9 T cell receptor beta chains originate from one sample sequenced in a study of blood T cell repertoires in COVID-19 (dated by TCRdb to 2018 to 2021). The library was prepared using the immunoSEQ multiplex PCR assay. This is the immuneACCESS table as TCRdb keeps it, with only in-frame sequences that have V and J called. A part of the clones is gone; compared with another copy, unresolved V genes explain less than half, and the rest is unexplained. The sample data list around 260,000 clones, and under 90% of these were observed just once. The ten top clones hold 0.94% of the sample. Sequenced sample: peripheral blood. The receptors were sampled from a woman in her forties who had recovered from COVID-19.

The chain couples TRBV3-1 (or the pseudogene TRBV3-2) to TRBJ2-1, with 11 bases matching TRBD2. Germline lookup yields CDR1 LGHDT and CDR2 YNNKEL (reference sequence). With 3 bases clipped from V and 5 bases from J, the junction kept 6 bases outside the gene matches. The CDR3 is 16 amino acids. The CDR3 sequence: CASSQGIAGGHNEQFF. In nucleotides, the CDR3 is TGTGCCAGCAGCCAGGGGATAGCGGGAGGGCACAATGAGCAGTTCTTC.

CDR3 bases: TGCGCCAGCAGGCGAAATCAGGGGGACTATGGCTACACCTTC. Its translation is CASRRNQGDYGYTF. This chain joins TRBV5-1 and TRBJ1-2; 7 bases align to TRBD1. V lost 5 bases and J lost 3; bases outside the gene matches: 7. This CDR3 comprises 14 residues. CDR1 is SGHRS and CDR2 is YFSETQ in the germline V gene. Complete variable domain (other parts from reference TRBV5-1 and TRBJ1-2): KAGVTQTPRYLIKTRGQQVTLSCSPISGHRSVSWYQQTPGQGLQFLFEYFSETQRNKGNFPGRFSGRQFSNSRSEMNVSTLELGDSALYLCASRRNQGDYGYTFGSGTRLTVV.

This clone was detected once. The V gene is TRBV4-1, the J gene TRBJ2-1; 10 nucleotides line up with TRBD2. Trimming removed 5 bases from V and 3 bases from J; junction bases left unmatched: 10. CDR1 is MGHRA and CDR2 is YSYEKL in the germline V gene. This CDR3 contains 17 residues. CDR3 loop: CASSASGASGSYNEQFF. The DNA of the CDR3 is TGCGCCAGCAGCGCCTCCGGGGCTAGCGGGAGCTACAATGAGCAGTTCTTC.

This clone was recorded once. V gene TRBV4-1 combines with J gene TRBJ2-1; 11 nucleotides match TRBD2. Germline CDR1 and CDR2: MGHRA and YSYEKL. V was pared by 1 base and J by 1 base, with 9 bases of the junction left unmatched. This CDR3 contains 19 residues. The CDR3 nucleotides are TGCGCCAGCAGCCAAGGACTAGCGGGATTTGTGAGGTCCTACAATGAGCAGTTCTTC. It codes for CASSQGLAGFVRSYNEQFF.

Only one count was recorded for this clone. The CDR3 region has the DNA TGCAGCGTCGAGCCCCCAAACACCGGGGAGCTGTTTTTT. Protein product: CSVEPPNTGELFF. The genes are TRBV29-1 and TRBJ2-2; no clear D gene. The CDR3 length is 13 residues. The ends were cut back, 6 bases at V and 2 bases at J, with 10 bases in the middle. Germline assignment: CDR1 SQVTM and CDR2 ANQGSEA.

Points on this clone: Other nucleotide sequences from this sample produce the same CDR3. This chain uses TRBV5-1 with TRBJ2-1; 11 nucleotides align to TRBD2. There are 16 residues in the CDR3. CDR1 is SGHRS and CDR2 is YFSETQ in the germline V gene. Trimming at V came to 0 bases and at J to 1 base, leaving 0 bases not matched to a gene. In DNA, the CDR3 is TGCGCCAGCAGCTTGGTAGCGGGAGGGTCCTACAATGAGCAGTTCTTC. Protein product: CASSLVAGGSYNEQFF. Based on the CDR3 plus reference TRBV5-1 and TRBJ2-1, the full variable domain is KAGVTQTPRYLIKTRGQQVTLSCSPISGHRSVSWYQQTPGQGLQFLFEYFSETQRNKGNFPGRFSGRQFSNSRSEMNVSTLELGDSALYLCASSLVAGGSYNEQFFGPGTRLTVL.

The chain uses TRBV9 and TRBJ2-1; weak D call: TRBD2 (6 bases). There are 16 residues in the CDR3. The germline V gene has CDR1 SGDLS and CDR2 YYNGEE. The V and J ends lost 0 bases and 4 bases respectively, with 14 bases between them. The CDR3 DNA is TGTGCCAGCAGCGTAGCGGGTGGGGGGTTTTACAATGAGCAGTTCTTC. Its protein product is CASSVAGGGFYNEQFF.

The J gene is TRBJ2-5, the V gene TRBV19; TRBD2 matches 7 bases. Trimming took 3 bases from V and 1 from J; bases not matched to a gene: 5. CDR1 and CDR2 from the germline V gene are LNHDA and SQIVND (reference sequence). This CDR3 has 15 residues. The CDR3, as DNA: TGTGCCAGTAGTATCAGTACGGGAGGCCAAGAGACCCAGTACTTC. Protein: CASSISTGGQETQYF.

The CDR3 region has the DNA TGTGCCACCAGTGATTCCCCCGGGGCGCGGCGGGAGCAAGAGACCCAGTACTTC. Translated, it gives CATSDSPGARREQETQYF. This sequence joins TRBV24-1 and TRBJ2-5, with TRBD2 matching 7 bases. With V trimmed by 2 bases and J by 2 bases, 13 bases remained unmatched. The CDR3 extends over 18 amino acids. In germline, CDR1 is KGHDR, CDR2 SFDVKD.